This passage covers 7 T cell receptor beta chains from one sample sequenced in a study of Graves' ophthalmopathy and Graves' hyperthyroidism. RNA served as the template for amplifying TCR beta CDR3 regions. Second-round multiplex PCR followed a first-round RT-PCR using HTBI primers. TCRdb re-derived calls from the multiplex PCR reads in MiXCR, one entry per CDR3 protein. The sample has about 500,000 distinct CDR3 sequences, approximately 37% seen once; the top ten hold roughly 4.5%. The specimen was peripheral blood or thyroid tissue (not recorded which). The origin of the receptors is an adult man with Graves' hyperthyroidism.

The V and J genes are TRBV19 and TRBJ1-1; D is undetermined. V was cut by 2 bases and J by 6 bases, with 10 bases left in between. The germline gives CDR1 LNHDA, CDR2 SQIVND (reference sequence). This CDR3 spans 13 amino acids. The CDR3 sequence: CASSISPMAEAFF. CDR3 in DNA: TGTGCCAGTAGTATATCCCCAATGGCTGAAGCTTTCTTT.

At least ten counts were recorded for this clonotype. The chain joins TRBV6-5 to TRBJ2-5, with 14 bases identical to TRBD2. This CDR3 region has 13 residues. V was clipped by 8 bases and J by 6 bases; unmatched bases: 2. Germline loops: CDR1 MNHEY, CDR2 SVGAGI. CDR3 nucleotide sequence: TGTGCCAGCCGACTAGCGGGGGGGAAGACCCAGTACTTC. This sequence encodes CASRLAGGKTQYF.

The chain couples TRBV7-2 to TRBJ1-3; D uncertain. CDR1 and CDR2 from the germline V gene are SGHTA and FQGNSA. The CDR3 sequence is 16 residues long. V was clipped by 2 bases and J by 0 bases, with 11 bases between them. The CDR3 bases are TGTGCCAGCAGCTTAAACAGCCCCAACTCTGGAAACACCATATATTTT. It yields the protein CASSLNSPNSGNTIYF.

V gene TRBV30 combines with J gene TRBJ1-5; 9 nucleotides agree with TRBD1. This CDR3 is 14 amino acids long. Losses at the gene ends were 3 bases for V and 3 bases for J; bases not matched to a gene: 3. Germline CDR1 reads GTSNPN; CDR2 reads SVGIG (reference sequence). CDR3 loop: CAWRGQGYNQPQHF. CDR3 nucleotide sequence: TGTGCCTGGAGGGGACAGGGATACAATCAGCCCCAGCATTTT. Together with reference TRBV30 and TRBJ1-5, the CDR3 gives the full variable domain: SQTIHQWPATLVQPVGSPLSLECTVEGTSNPNLYWYRQAAGRGLQLLFYSVGIGQISSEVPQNLSASRPQDRQFILSSKKLLLSDSGFYLCAWRGQGYNQPQHFGDGTRLSIL.

V is TRBV10-3 and J is TRBJ2-3; TRBD2 aligns across 10 bases. The V and J ends lost 3 bases and 2 bases, in that order; junction bases with no gene match: 11. In germline, CDR1 is ENHRY, CDR2 SYGVKD. This CDR3 spans 18 amino acids. The CDR3 protein is CAISDSLAGDLVTDTQYF. CDR3 DNA sequence: TGTGCCATCAGTGATAGCCTAGCGGGGGACCTTGTCACAGATACGCAGTATTTT.

The V and J genes are TRBV7-2 and TRBJ1-2, with 12 nucleotides matching TRBD1. This CDR3 has 13 amino acids. Germline trimming cut 5 bases from V and 9 bases from J; bases unmatched to any gene: 4. Germline values: CDR1 SGHTA, CDR2 FQGNSA. This chain's CDR3 is CASSIGTGGRYTF. DNA for the CDR3: TGTGCCAGCAGCATCGGGACAGGGGGCCGCTACACCTTC.

This clonotype was observed many times. This chain joins TRBV5-1 and TRBJ2-5; 7 bases line up with TRBD1. V shed 4 bases, J shed 5 bases, and the junction held 8 bases outside the gene matches. The CDR3 extends over 14 amino acids. Germline CDR1 SGHRS, CDR2 YFSETQ. The CDR3 DNA reads as TGCGCCAGCAGCACGTCCGGGACAGTTGAGACCCAGTACTTC. Protein product: CASSTSGTVETQYF.